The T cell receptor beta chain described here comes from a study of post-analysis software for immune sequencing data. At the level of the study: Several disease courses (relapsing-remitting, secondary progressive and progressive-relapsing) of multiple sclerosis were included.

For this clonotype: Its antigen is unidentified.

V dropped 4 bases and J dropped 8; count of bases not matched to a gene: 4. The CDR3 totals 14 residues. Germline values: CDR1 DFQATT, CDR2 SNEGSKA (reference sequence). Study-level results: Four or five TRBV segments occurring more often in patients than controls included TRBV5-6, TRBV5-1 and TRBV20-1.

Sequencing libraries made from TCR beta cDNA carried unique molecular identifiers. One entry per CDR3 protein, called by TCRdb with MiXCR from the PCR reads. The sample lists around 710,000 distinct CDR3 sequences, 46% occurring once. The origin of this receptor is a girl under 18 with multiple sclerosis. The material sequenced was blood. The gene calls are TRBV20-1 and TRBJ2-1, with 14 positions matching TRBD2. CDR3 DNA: TGCAGTGCTATCGGACTAGCGGGAGGTCATGAGCAGTTCTTC. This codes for CSAIGLAGGHEQFF.